Presented here are 5 T cell receptor beta chains from one specimen sequenced in a study of blood T cell repertoires in COVID-19. The assay was immunoSEQ multiplex PCR, and TCRdb's table has in-frame clones only and misses some. The sample lists 120,000 or so clones; 81% were seen once. The sample comprised peripheral blood. The receptor source for this set is a young man with COVID-19, enrolled during active disease.

The V gene is TRBV3-1 (or the pseudogene TRBV3-2), the J gene TRBJ1-1, with D tentatively TRBD1 (5 bases). Looked up from germline, CDR1 is LGHDT and CDR2 is YNNKEL (reference sequence). CDR3 length: 18 residues. V lost 0 bases and J 0 bases, leaving 17 bases between the germline ends. CDR3 sequence (DNA): TGTGCCAGCAGCCAAGATCCCTTCAGGGAAGGTGTGAACACTGAAGCTTTCTTT. Its translation is CASSQDPFREGVNTEAFF.

The V gene is TRBV7-3, the J gene TRBJ2-3; 10 nucleotides agree with TRBD2. The J segment lost 2 bases and the V segment lost 5 bases, leaving 4 bases of the junction unmatched. This CDR3 is built from 15 residues. The V gene's germline CDR1 is SGHTA and CDR2 FQGTGA. CDR3 DNA sequence: TGTGCCAGCAGCCTAGCGGGAGCGATCACAGATACGCAGTATTTT. Its translation is CASSLAGAITDTQYF.

The chain couples TRBV3-1 (or the pseudogene TRBV3-2) to TRBJ2-1, with 7 bases that match TRBD2. The J segment lost 2 bases and the V segment lost 4 bases, leaving 8 bases of the junction unmatched. Germline values: CDR1 LGHDT, CDR2 YNNKEL (reference sequence). The CDR3 totals 16 residues. The CDR3 DNA reads TGTGCCAGCAGCCCCCGGGCTAGCGGAACCTACAATGAGCAGTTCTTC. Amino acids: CASSPRASGTYNEQFF.

V and J are TRBV19 and TRBJ1-5, with 10 bases aligning to TRBD1. CDR3 length: 22 amino acids. Germline loops: CDR1 LNHDA, CDR2 SQIVND (reference sequence). The junction had 26 bases not matched to a gene; V was cut back by 7 bases and J by 2 bases. The CDR3 bases are TGTGCCAGTATAGCCCTCGGGGGGGGGATACCGGGACAGGGGATTGGCAATCAGCCCCAGCATTTT. Its protein is CASIALGGGIPGQGIGNQPQHF.

The chain uses TRBV20-1 and TRBJ2-3, with 8 bases identical to TRBD2. CDR3 size: 14 residues. The V gene end was trimmed by 3 bases and the J gene end by 8 bases; junction bases not matched to a gene: 10. The germline V gene encodes CDR1 DFQATT and CDR2 SNEGSKA (reference sequence). The chain's CDR3 is CSASLAGGIGTQYF. The CDR3, as DNA: TGCAGTGCTAGTTTGGCGGGGGGTATCGGTACGCAGTATTTT.